The clone carrying this TCR beta chain came up many times. The antigen is undetermined. Documented treatment: oral pan-JAK inhibitor, 5-10 mg twice daily. This CDR3 is built from 17 residues. V dropped 3 bases and J dropped 10 bases, with 22 bases sitting between them. Germline V gene sequence: CDR1 SGHDN, CDR2 FVKESK. This entry comes from a study of CD8+ T cells in alopecia areata. Study-wide results and caveats: Scalp clonality and expanded CD8+ clones among the top 100 were significantly decreased by tofacitinib.

cDNA serving as the sequencing template came from extracted, reverse transcribed RNA. The assay was immunoSEQ multiplex PCR, and TCRdb's table has in-frame clones only and misses some. The repertoire has about 250,000 clones, roughly 63% of them found once; the top ten carry 0.75% to 0.95%. The sample in question was CD4+ T cells sorted from blood, obtained at roughly week 52, from a patient treated with tofacitinib. This sequence was found in a human donor with alopecia areata. This chain connects TRBV14 to TRBJ1-6; D is possibly TRBD1 (5 bases). The CDR3 region has the DNA TGTGCCAGCAGCCACATCGGACTTCAGGGAAGGAGATCACCCCTCCACTTT. Residues: CASSHIGLQGRRSPLHF.